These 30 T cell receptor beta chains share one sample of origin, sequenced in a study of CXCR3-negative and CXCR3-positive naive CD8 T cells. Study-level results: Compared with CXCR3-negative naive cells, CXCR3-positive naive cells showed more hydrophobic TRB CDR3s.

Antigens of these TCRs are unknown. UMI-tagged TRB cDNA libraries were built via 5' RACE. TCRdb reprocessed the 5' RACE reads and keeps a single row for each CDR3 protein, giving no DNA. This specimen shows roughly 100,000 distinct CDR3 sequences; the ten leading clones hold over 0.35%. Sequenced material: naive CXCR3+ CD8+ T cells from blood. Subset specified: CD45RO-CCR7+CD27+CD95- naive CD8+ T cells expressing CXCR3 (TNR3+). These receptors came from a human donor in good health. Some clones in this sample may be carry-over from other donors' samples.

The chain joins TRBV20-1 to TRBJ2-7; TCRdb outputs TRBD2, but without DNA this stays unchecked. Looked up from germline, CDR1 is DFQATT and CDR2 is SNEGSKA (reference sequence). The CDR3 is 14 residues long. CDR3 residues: CSARSGTDTYEQYF.

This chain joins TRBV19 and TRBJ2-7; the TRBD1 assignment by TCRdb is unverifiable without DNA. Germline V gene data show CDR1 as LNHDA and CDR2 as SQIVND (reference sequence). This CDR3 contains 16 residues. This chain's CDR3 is CASSIAGGRSSYEQYF.

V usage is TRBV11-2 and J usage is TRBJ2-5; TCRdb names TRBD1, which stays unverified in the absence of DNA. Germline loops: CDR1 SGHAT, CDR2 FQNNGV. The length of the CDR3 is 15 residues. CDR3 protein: CASSLRTGGQETQYF.

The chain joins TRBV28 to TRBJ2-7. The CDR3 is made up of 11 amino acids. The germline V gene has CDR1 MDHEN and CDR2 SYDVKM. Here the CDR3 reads CASSPHYEQYF. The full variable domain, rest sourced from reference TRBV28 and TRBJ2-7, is DVKVTQSSRYLVKRTGEKVFLECVQDMDHENMFWYRQDPGLGLRLIYFSYDVKMKEKGDIPEGYSVSREKKERFSLILESASTNQTSMYLCASSPHYEQYFGPGTRLTVT.

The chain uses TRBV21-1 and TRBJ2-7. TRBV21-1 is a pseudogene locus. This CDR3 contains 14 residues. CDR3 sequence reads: CASSKDEPPYEQYF.

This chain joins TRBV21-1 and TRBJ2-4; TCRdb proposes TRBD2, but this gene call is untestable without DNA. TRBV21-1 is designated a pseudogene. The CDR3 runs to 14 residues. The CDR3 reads CASSKAGGSHIQYF.

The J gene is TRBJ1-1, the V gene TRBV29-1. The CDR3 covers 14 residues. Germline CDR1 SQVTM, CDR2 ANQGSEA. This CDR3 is CSAKYPYASFEAFF.

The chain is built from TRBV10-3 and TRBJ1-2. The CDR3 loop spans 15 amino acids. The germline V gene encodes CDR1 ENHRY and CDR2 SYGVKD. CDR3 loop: CAISDPALGLIIYTF.

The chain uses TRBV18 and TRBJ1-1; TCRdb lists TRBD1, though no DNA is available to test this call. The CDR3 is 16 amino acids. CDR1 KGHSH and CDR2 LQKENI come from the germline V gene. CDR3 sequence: CASSLWGDGMNTEAFF.

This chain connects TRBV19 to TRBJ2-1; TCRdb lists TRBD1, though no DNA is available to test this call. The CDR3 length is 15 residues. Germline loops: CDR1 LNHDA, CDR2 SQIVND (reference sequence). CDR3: CASSIMDSQVNEQFF.

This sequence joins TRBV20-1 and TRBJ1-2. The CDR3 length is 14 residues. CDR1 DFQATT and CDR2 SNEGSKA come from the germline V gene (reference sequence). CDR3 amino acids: CSARDRASNYGYTF.

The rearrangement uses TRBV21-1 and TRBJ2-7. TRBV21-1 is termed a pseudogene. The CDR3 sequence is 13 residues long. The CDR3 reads CASSKLTSGEQYF.

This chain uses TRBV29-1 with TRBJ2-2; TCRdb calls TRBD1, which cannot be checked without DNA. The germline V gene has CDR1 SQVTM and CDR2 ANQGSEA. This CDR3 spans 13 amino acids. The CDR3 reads CSVTDRLHMELFF.

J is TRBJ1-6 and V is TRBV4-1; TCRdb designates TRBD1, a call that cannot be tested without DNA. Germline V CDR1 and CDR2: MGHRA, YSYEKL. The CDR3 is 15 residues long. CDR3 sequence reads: CASRFRDTTNSPLHF.

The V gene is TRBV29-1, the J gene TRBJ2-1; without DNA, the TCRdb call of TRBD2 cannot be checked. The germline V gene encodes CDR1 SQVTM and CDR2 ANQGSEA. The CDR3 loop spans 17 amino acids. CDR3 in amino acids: CSVERGGLAGGDNEQFF.

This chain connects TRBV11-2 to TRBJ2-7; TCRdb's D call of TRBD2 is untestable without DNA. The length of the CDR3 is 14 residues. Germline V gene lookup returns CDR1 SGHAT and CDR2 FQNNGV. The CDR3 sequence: CASSDVTRAPEQYF.

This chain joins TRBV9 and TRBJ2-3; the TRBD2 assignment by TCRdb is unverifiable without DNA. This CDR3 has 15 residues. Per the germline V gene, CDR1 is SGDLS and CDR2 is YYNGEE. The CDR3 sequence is CASSESGDPTDTQYF.

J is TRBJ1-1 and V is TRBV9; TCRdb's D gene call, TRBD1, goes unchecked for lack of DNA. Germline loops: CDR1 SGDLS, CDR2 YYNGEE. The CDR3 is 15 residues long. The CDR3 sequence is CASSVSGTGGTEAFF.

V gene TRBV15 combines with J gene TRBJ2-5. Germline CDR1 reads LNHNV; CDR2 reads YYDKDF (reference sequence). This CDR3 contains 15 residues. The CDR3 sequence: CATSRDALRGETQYF.

The CDR3 sequence: CATSDRENTEAFF. The V and J genes are TRBV5-1 and TRBJ1-1; TCRdb's D call of TRBD1 is untestable without DNA. Germline CDR1 reads SGHRS; CDR2 reads YFSETQ. The CDR3 consists of 13 residues.

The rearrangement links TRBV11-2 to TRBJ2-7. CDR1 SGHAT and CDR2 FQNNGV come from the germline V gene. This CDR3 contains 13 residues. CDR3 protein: CASGLGTTYEQYF.

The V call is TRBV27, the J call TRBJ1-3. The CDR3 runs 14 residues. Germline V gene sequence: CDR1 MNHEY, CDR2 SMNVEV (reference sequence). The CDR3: CASSFAGSRNTIYF.

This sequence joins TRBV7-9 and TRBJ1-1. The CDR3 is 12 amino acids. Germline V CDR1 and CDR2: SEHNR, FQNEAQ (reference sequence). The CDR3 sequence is CASSFEATGAFF.

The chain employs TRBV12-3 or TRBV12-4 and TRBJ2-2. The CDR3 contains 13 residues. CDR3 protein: CASTLGQGGELFF.

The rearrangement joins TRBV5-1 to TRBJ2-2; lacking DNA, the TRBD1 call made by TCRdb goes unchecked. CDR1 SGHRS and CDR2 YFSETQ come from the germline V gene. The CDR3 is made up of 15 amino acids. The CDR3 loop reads CASEGETLNTGELFF.

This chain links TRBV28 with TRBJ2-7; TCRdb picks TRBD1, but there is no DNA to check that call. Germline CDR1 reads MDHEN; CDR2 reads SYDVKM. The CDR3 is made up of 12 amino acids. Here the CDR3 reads CASQERGSEQYF.

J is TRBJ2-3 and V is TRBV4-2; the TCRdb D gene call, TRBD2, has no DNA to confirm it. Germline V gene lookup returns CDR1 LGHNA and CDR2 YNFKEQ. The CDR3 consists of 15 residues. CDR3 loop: CASSQGPDSTDTQYF.

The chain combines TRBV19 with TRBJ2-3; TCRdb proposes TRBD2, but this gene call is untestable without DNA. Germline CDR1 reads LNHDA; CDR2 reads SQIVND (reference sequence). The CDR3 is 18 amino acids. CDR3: CATPPGTSGRSTTDTQYF.

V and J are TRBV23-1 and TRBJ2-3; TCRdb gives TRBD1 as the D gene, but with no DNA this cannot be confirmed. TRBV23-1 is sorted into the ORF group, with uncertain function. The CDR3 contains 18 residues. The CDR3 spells CASSPLTDRGRRTDTQYF.

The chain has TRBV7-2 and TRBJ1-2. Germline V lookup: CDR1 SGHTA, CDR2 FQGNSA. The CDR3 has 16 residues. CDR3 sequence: CASSLVFDVPADGYTF.